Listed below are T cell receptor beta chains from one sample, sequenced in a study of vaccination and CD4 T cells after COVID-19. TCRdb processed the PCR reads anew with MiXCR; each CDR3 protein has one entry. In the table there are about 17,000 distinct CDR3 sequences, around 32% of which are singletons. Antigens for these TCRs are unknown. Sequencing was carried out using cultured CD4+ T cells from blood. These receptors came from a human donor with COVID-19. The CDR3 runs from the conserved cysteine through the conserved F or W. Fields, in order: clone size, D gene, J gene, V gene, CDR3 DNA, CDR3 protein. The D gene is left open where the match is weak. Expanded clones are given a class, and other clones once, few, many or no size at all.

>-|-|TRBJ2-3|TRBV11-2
TGTGCCAGCAGCTCCACGGGGGGCTCGGATACGCAGTATTTT
CASSSTGGSDTQYF
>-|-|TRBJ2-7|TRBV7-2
TGTGCCAGCAGCTTAGACCAACAGGGAAGTACCTACGAGCAGTACTTC
CASSLDQQGSTYEQYF
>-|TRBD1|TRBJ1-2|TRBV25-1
TGTGCCAGCAGTGAAGAGGTTTACCGACAGGGAGGTTTAAACTATGGCTACACCTTC
CASSEEVYRQGGLNYGYTF
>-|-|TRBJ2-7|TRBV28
TGTGCCAGCAGTTTAAGGGCACCCGCCGAGCAGTACTTC
CASSLRAPAEQYF
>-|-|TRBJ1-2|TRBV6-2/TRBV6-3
TGTGCCAGCAGTCCCCTCCCGTACTATGGCTACACCTTC
CASSPLPYYGYTF
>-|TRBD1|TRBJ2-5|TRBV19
TGTGCCAGCAGTACAGGGGGCGCAAATTTCCCAGAGACCCAGTACTTC
CASSTGGANFPETQYF
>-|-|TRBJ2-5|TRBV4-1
TGCGCCAGCAGCCAGATACTAGGGGAGACCCAGTACTTC
CASSQILGETQYF
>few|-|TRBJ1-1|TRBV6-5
TGTGCCAGCAGTTACCGGGGCCCAAGGCAGTACACTGAAGCTTTCTTT
CASSYRGPRQYTEAFF
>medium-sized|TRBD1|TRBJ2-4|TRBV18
TGTGCCAGCTCCCACCGGGACAGGGTGGACAAAAACATTCAGTACTTC
CASSHRDRVDKNIQYF
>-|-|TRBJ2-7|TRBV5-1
TGCGCCAGCAGCTTACCCGAGTACGAGCAGTACTTC
CASSLPEYEQYF
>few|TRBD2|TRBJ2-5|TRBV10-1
TGCGCCAGCAGTGAAGGCGGGGGGGCCAGCAAGACCCAGTACTTC
CASSEGGGASKTQYF
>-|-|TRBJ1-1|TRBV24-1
TGTGCCACCACCTACGGGAGTGAAGCTTTCTTT
CATTYGSEAFF
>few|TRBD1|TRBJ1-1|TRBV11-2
TGTGCCAGCAGCTTCACAGGGGGCCCTGAAGCTTTCTTT
CASSFTGGPEAFF
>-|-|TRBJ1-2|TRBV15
TGTGCCACCAGCAGAGGACGGGATCCCGTAAACTATGGCTACACCTTC
CATSRGRDPVNYGYTF
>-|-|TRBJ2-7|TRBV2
TGTACCAGCAGTGAACAGGCGGGGCCGTCCTACGAGCAGTACTTC
CTSSEQAGPSYEQYF
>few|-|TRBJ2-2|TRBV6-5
TGTGCCAGCAGTTCCCAGGGGCCCAACACCGGGGAGCTGTTTTTT
CASSSQGPNTGELFF
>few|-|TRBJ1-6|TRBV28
TGTGCCAGCAGTCTCGGGACTAATAATTCACCCCTCCACTTT
CASSLGTNNSPLHF
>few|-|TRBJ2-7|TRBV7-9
TGTGCCAGCACCAATCGTGCGGGGGCGTCCTACGAGCAGTACTTC
CASTNRAGASYEQYF
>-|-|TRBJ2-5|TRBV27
TGTGCCAGCAGTCTGGGCCGCCGGGAGACCCAGTACTTC
CASSLGRRETQYF
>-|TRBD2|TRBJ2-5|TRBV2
TGTGCCAGCAGTGAAGGTCTAGCGGGGGGGGAGACCCAGTACTTC
CASSEGLAGGETQYF
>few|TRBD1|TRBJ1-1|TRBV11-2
TGTGCCAGCAGCTTATGGTCCAGGGGGCCTCAGAACACTGAAGCTTTCTTT
CASSLWSRGPQNTEAFF
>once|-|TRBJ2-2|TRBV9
TGTGCCAGCAGCGTAGCCGGGGCAAACACCGGGGAGCTGTTTTTT
CASSVAGANTGELFF
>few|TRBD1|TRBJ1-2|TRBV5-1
TGCGCCAGCTCCTCCACCGGGACAGACTATGGCTACACCTTC
CASSSTGTDYGYTF
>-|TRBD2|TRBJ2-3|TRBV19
TGTGCCAGCAAGCGGGGGAATACGCAGTATTTT
CASKRGNTQYF
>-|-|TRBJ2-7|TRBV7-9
TGTGCCAGCAGCTTATCCGGGGGTTACGAGCAGTACTTC
CASSLSGGYEQYF
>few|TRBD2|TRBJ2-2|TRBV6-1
TGTGCCAGCACCAAACTAGCGGGGAACACCGGGGAGCTGTTTTTT
CASTKLAGNTGELFF
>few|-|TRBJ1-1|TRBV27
TGTGCCAGCAGGAGTCCATACACTGAAGCTTTCTTT
CASRSPYTEAFF
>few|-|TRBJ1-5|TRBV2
TGTGCCAGCAGTGGGGGGTGGGGCAATCAGCCCCAGCATTTT
CASSGGWGNQPQHF
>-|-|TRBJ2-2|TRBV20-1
TGCAGTGCTAGAAACCCCGGGGGCCGCACTTCGAACACCGGGGAGCTGTTTTTT
CSARNPGGRTSNTGELFF
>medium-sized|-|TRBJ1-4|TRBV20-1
TGCAGTGCTAGACCCCCGAACTCTAATGAAAAACTGTTTTTT
CSARPPNSNEKLFF
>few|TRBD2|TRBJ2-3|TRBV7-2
TGTGCCAGCAGCCCGGGGCTAGCGGGGGGGGGAGGGTTGATTGGGGCGCAGTATTTT
CASSPGLAGGGGLIGAQYF
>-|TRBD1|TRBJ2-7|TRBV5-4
TGTGCCAGCAGCGGGACAGTTTCCTACGAGCAGTACTTC
CASSGTVSYEQYF
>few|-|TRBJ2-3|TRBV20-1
TGCAGTGCTAGACTCTTGGACGCCTCGGCCAAGGCAGATACGCAGTATTTT
CSARLLDASAKADTQYF
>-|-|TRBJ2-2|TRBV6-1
TGTGCCAGCAAGGAAAACCGGGGGACGAACACCGGGGAGCTGTTTTTT
CASKENRGTNTGELFF
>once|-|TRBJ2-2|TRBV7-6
TGTGCCGGCAGCTTAGTACCGGGGGCCAACACCGGGGAGCTGTTTTTT
CAGSLVPGANTGELFF
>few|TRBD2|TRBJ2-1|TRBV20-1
TGCAGTGCCCGTAGCGGGGGGGGCTCCTACAATGAGCAGTTCTTC
CSARSGGGSYNEQFF
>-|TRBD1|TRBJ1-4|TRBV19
TGTGCCAGTAGTATACCAGGGGGCTATGAAAAACTGTTTTTT
CASSIPGGYEKLFF
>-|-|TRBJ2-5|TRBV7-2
TGTGCCAGCAGCTTAGGAAGGGGGGGCGCGGAGACCCAGTACTTC
CASSLGRGGAETQYF
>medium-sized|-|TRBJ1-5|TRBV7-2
TGTGCCAGCAGCCCCGGGGGGAATCAGCCCCAGCATTTT
CASSPGGNQPQHF
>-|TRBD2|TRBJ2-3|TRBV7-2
TGTGCCAGCAGCTCCCCTTGGGGTAGCGGGGGCAGCACAGATACGCAGTATTTT
CASSSPWGSGGSTDTQYF
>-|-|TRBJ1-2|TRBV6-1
TGTGCCAGCTGGGACGGGTACAACTATGGCTACACCTTC
CASWDGYNYGYTF
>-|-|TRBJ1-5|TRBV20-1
TGCAGTGCATCAGACGGGTGGAATCAGCCCCAGCATTTT
CSASDGWNQPQHF
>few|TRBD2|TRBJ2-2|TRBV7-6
TGTGCTAGCAGCTCGGGAGGCCTGAACACCGGGGAGCTGTTTTTT
CASSSGGLNTGELFF